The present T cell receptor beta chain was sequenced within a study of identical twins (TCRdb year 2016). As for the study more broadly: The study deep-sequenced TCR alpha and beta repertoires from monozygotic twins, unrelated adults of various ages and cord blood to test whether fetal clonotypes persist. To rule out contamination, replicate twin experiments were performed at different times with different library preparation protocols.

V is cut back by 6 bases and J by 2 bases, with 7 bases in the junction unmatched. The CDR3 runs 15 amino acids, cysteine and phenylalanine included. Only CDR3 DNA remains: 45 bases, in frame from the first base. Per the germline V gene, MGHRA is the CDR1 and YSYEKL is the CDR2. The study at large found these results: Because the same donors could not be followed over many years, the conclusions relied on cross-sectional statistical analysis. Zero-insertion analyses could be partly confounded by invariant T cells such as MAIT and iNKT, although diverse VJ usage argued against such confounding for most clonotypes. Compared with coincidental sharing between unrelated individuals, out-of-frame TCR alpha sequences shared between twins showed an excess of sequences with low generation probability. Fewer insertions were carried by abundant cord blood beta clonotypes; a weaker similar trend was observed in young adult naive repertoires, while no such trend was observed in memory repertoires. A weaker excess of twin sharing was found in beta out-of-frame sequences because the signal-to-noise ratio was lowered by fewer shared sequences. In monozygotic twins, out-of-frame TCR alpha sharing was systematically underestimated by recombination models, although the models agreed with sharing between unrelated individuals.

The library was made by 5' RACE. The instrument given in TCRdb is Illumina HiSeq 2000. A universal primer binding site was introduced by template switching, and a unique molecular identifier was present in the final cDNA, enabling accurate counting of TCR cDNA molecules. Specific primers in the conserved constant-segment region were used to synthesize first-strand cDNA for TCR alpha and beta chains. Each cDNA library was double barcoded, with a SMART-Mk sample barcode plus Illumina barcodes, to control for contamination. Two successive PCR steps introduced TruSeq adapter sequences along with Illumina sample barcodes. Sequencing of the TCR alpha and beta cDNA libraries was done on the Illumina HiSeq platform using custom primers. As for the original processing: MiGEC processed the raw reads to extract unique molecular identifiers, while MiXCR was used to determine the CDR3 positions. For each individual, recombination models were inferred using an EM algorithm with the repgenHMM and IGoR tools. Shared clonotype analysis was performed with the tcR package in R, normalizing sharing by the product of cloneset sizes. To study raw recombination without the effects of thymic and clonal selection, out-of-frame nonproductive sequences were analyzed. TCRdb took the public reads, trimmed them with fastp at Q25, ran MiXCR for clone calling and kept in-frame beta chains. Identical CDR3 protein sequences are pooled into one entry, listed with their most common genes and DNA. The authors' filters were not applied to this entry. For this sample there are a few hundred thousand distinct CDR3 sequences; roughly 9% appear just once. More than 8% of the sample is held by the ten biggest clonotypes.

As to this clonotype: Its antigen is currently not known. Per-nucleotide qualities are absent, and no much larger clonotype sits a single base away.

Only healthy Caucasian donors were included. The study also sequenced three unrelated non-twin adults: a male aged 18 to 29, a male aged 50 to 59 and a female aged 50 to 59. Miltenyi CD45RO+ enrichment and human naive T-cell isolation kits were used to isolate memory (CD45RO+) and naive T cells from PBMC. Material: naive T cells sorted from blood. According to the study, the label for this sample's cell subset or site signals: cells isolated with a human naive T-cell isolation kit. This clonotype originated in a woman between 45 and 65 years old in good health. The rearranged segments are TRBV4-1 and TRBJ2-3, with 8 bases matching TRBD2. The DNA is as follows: TGCGCCAGCAGAAGGATAGCGGGATTCACAGATACGCAGTATTTT. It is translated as CASRRIAGFTDTQYF.